These 22 T cell receptor beta chains were sequenced from one sample in a study of T cells in localized non-small cell lung cancer. Generated by immunoSEQ multiplex PCR, the TCRdb table keeps only in-frame clones and is missing some. The sample includes roughly 28,000 clones, approximately 78% of them seen just once. The specimen was peripheral blood, collected before any cancer treatment. These receptors all come from a woman aged 40-75 years with stage I lung adenocarcinoma.

The chain couples TRBV12-5 to TRBJ1-1; a possible D gene is TRBD1 (5 bases). The V gene's germline CDR1 is LGHNT and CDR2 FRNRAP. The V end lost 6 bases, the J end lost 3 bases, and 8 bases lay between the germline ends. The CDR3 has 12 residues. CDR3 sequence: CASGRGDTEAFF. Here the CDR3 DNA reads TGTGCTAGTGGGCGGGGGGACACTGAAGCTTTCTTT.

The gene calls are TRBV5-1 and TRBJ2-3; 8 bases match TRBD1. From germline, CDR1 is SGHRS and CDR2 YFSETQ. The CDR3 spans 16 residues. J was trimmed by 1 base and V by 4 bases; bases with no gene match: 8. CDR3 nucleotides: TGCGCCAGCAGCCTGGTCCCGGGACAGGGCACAGATACGCAGTATTTT. Encoded protein: CASSLVPGQGTDTQYF.

This clone has only a few counts. This chain uses TRBV19 with TRBJ1-1; TRBD1 aligns across 7 bases. With 5 bases clipped from V and 5 bases from J, the junction kept 8 bases outside the gene matches. The CDR3 spans 14 residues. Germline CDR1 is LNHDA and CDR2 is SQIVND (reference sequence). CDR3 sequence (DNA): TGTGCCAGTAGTGGAGGGGGCTGGTATACTGAAGCTTTCTTT. Its protein product is CASSGGGWYTEAFF.

The chain joins TRBV7-8 to TRBJ2-1; perhaps TRBD2 as D (6 bases). Trimming took off 3 bases at V and 0 bases at J, with 6 bases between the two ends. Germline V gene sequence: CDR1 SGHVS, CDR2 FQNEAQ. The CDR3 length is 14 residues. DNA of the CDR3: TGTGCCAGCAGCTTCGGGGGCTCCTACAATGAGCAGTTCTTC. This gives the protein CASSFGGSYNEQFF.

This clone turned up a few times. This sequence joins TRBV6-1 and TRBJ2-4; TRBD1 aligns across 10 bases. CDR1 is MNHNS, CDR2 SASEGT, per germline. Unmatched junction bases numbered 6, after V lost 5 bases and J lost 5 bases. The CDR3 extends over 15 amino acids. The CDR3 DNA sequence: TGTGCCAGCAGTCAACCCGGGACAGGGGAAAACATTCAGTACTTC. This translates into CASSQPGTGENIQYF.

This clone has a handful of counts. The gene calls are TRBV25-1 and TRBJ2-2, with 7 bases that match TRBD1. Germline V gene sequence: CDR1 MGHDK, CDR2 SYGVNS. J lost 4 bases, V lost 0 bases, and 5 bases had no gene match. The CDR3 totals 16 residues. CDR3 sequence reads: CASSEYGTDGTGELFF. Here the CDR3 DNA reads TGTGCCAGCAGTGAATATGGGACAGATGGCACCGGGGAGCTGTTTTTT.

In its sample, this clone was seen once. The chain employs TRBV6-5 and TRBJ1-4; possible D gene TRBD1, 6 bases. Trimming stripped 0 bases from V and 8 bases from J, with 13 bases between. Germline V gene sequence: CDR1 MNHEY, CDR2 SVGAGI. The CDR3 loop spans 15 amino acids. This chain's CDR3 is CASSYSSRGTEKLFF. DNA of the CDR3: TGTGCCAGCAGTTACTCATCCAGGGGAACGGAAAAACTGTTTTTT.

This sequence joins TRBV5-1 and TRBJ2-3, with D tentatively TRBD2 (6 bases). This CDR3 comprises 15 residues. The V and J ends lost 4 bases and 3 bases respectively, with 15 bases between them. Germline-derived CDR1 and CDR2 are SGHRS and YFSETQ. The CDR3 region is CASSILEGMTDTQYF. CDR3 nucleotide sequence: TGCGCCAGCAGCATACTGGAGGGTATGACAGATACGCAGTATTTT.

The chain joins TRBV6-1 to TRBJ1-5; D remains ambiguous. Deletions cut 1 base from V and 4 bases from J, with 5 bases between. Germline V gene lookup returns CDR1 MNHNS and CDR2 SASEGT. The CDR3 covers 13 residues. In DNA form, the CDR3 reads TGTGCCAGCAGTGAAGACAAAAATCAGCCCCAGCATTTT. Encoded protein: CASSEDKNQPQHF.

The CDR3 is CASSVDTGGNIQYF. CDR3 in DNA: TGTGCCAGCAGCGTAGATACGGGGGGAAACATTCAGTACTTC. This rearrangement joins TRBV9 to TRBJ2-4, with 7 bases lining up with TRBD2. Per germline, CDR1 SGDLS and CDR2 YYNGEE. The ends lost 0 bases at V and 6 bases at J; junction bases unmatched: 3. The length of the CDR3 is 14 residues.

The chain employs TRBV19 and TRBJ1-1; D possibly corresponds to TRBD1 (5 bases). The germline V gene encodes CDR1 LNHDA and CDR2 SQIVND (reference sequence). The CDR3 length is 15 residues. Trimming removed 4 bases from V and 3 bases from J, with 15 bases in between. The CDR3 reads CASSRLGQGHTEAFF. CDR3 in DNA: TGTGCCAGTAGTAGGTTGGGGCAGGGCCACACTGAAGCTTTCTTT. The full variable domain, with the rest looked up from reference TRBV19 and TRBJ1-1, is DGGITQSPKYLFRKEGQNVTLSCEQNLNHDAMYWYRQDPGQGLRLIYYSQIVNDFQKGDIAEGYSVSREKKESFPLTVTSAQKNPTAFYLCASSRLGQGHTEAFFGQGTRLTVV.

This chain connects TRBV5-6 to TRBJ2-7; D is ambiguous. V lost 1 base to trimming and J lost 2 bases, with 4 bases between them. Per germline, CDR1 SGHDT and CDR2 YYEEEE. The CDR3 contains 12 residues. CDR3 amino acids: CASSLRAYEQYF. CDR3 in DNA: TGTGCCAGCAGCTTGCGCGCCTACGAGCAGTACTTC.

J is TRBJ2-5 and V is TRBV4-1; D gene ambiguous. V was cut by 0 bases and J by 5 bases, with 19 bases left in between. The CDR3 covers 17 residues. The germline V gene has CDR1 MGHRA and CDR2 YSYEKL. CDR3 residues: CASSQDSSLGSVETQYF. CDR3 nucleotides: TGCGCCAGCAGCCAAGATTCTTCCCTGGGCTCAGTGGAGACCCAGTACTTC.

J is TRBJ2-3 and V is TRBV9; 7 bases are a match to TRBD2. The germline V gene has CDR1 SGDLS and CDR2 YYNGEE. The trim removed 0 bases at V and 3 bases at J, leaving 7 bases unmatched. The CDR3 has 16 residues. The DNA for the CDR3 is TGTGCCAGCAGCGTAGGGGTGACTAGCAGGACAGATACGCAGTATTTT. This sequence encodes CASSVGVTSRTDTQYF.

In this sample, this clone turned up a few times. The gene calls are TRBV19 and TRBJ2-7; 7 bases match TRBD1. V lost 2 bases and J lost 3; bases outside the gene matches: 7. CDR3 size: 15 residues. From germline, CDR1 is LNHDA and CDR2 SQIVND (reference sequence). DNA of the CDR3: TGTGCCAGTAGTATATCAGGGGGAATTGGCTACGAGCAGTACTTC. It is translated as CASSISGGIGYEQYF.

Only one count was recorded for this clone. The genes are TRBV5-1 and TRBJ2-2, with D unresolved. The germline V gene encodes CDR1 SGHRS and CDR2 YFSETQ. The V gene lost 1 base and the J gene lost 7 bases, with 11 bases spanning the gap. This CDR3 is built from 14 residues. The DNA for the CDR3 is TGCGCCAGCAGCTTGACTGAATTCGGCGGGGAGCTGTTTTTT. As protein: CASSLTEFGGELFF.

This chain joins TRBV7-2 and TRBJ2-3; 12 bases agree with TRBD2. Germline assignment: CDR1 SGHTA and CDR2 FQGNSA. V lost 0 bases and J lost 5; bases outside the gene matches: 3. The CDR3 totals 16 residues. In DNA form, the CDR3 reads TGTGCCAGCAGCTTAGCCCCTAGCGGGGGGGAAGATACGCAGTATTTT. Amino acid sequence: CASSLAPSGGEDTQYF.

The V and J genes are TRBV5-4 and TRBJ2-4; 8 bases map to TRBD1. The CDR3 loop spans 17 amino acids. Germline-derived CDR1 and CDR2 are SGHNT and YYREEE (reference sequence). With 4 bases clipped from V and 2 bases from J, the junction kept 11 bases outside the gene matches. This CDR3 is CASSVGQGQSPKNIQYF. CDR3 nucleotides: TGTGCCAGCAGCGTAGGACAGGGCCAAAGCCCCAAAAACATTCAGTACTTC.

Of note for this clone: Other DNA variants within this sample encode the same CDR3. V usage is TRBV11-2 and J usage is TRBJ1-1; 7 bases match TRBD1. The CDR3 loop spans 15 amino acids. Germline V gives CDR1 SGHAT, CDR2 FQNNGV. V lost 5 bases, J lost 1 base, and 7 bases stayed unmatched. The CDR3: CASSLLTGTNTEAFF. The CDR3 coding sequence is TGTGCCAGCAGCCTACTGACAGGGACGAACACTGAAGCTTTCTTT.

V and J are TRBV5-6 and TRBJ1-2; D is unresolved. Per the germline V gene, CDR1 is SGHDT and CDR2 is YYEEEE. V gave up 0 bases and J gave up 1 base, with 10 bases separating them. The CDR3 has 15 amino acids. The CDR3 loop reads CASSLGGPNNYGYTF. The CDR3 region has the DNA TGTGCCAGCAGCTTGGGAGGGCCGAATAACTATGGCTACACCTTC.

The chain employs TRBV29-1 and TRBJ2-1; 14 bases map to TRBD2. Trimming took 7 bases from V and 6 from J; bases not matched to a gene: 5. This CDR3 has 14 amino acids. The germline gives CDR1 SQVTM, CDR2 ANQGSEA. The CDR3 DNA is TGCAGCGCTCTGACTAGCGGGGGGGGCAATGAGCAGTTCTTC. This encodes CSALTSGGGNEQFF.

The chain combines TRBV30 with TRBJ1-1; D gene uncertain. CDR3 size: 15 residues. The germline gives CDR1 GTSNPN, CDR2 SVGIG (reference sequence). Trimming removed 0 bases at V and 0 bases at J, with 11 bases between. The CDR3 region is CAWSVTREVNTEAFF. The CDR3 DNA sequence: TGTGCCTGGAGTGTAACGAGGGAAGTGAACACTGAAGCTTTCTTT.